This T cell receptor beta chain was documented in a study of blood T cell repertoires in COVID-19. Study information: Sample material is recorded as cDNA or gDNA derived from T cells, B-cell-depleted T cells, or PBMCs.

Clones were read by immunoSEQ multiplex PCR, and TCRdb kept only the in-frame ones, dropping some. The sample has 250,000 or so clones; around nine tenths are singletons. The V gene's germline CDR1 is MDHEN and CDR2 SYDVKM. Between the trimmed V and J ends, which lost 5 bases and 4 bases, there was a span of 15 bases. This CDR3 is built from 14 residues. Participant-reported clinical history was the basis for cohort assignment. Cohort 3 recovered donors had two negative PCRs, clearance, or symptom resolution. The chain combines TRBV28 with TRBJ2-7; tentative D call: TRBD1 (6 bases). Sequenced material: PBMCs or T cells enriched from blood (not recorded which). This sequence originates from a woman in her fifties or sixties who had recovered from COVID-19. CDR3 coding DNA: TGTGCCAGCAGTCAAACCACAGGGAGATACGAGCAGTACTTC. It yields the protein CASSQTTGRYEQYF.